Below, 2 T cell receptor beta chains from the same sample are listed, as sequenced in a study of post-analysis software for immune sequencing data. Points from the study as a whole: TRBV segments more frequent in patients than in controls numbered several and included TRBV5-6, TRBV5-1 and TRBV20-1.

Unique molecular identifiers tagged the TCR beta cDNA libraries. TCRdb reprocessed the PCR reads via MiXCR and lists one record per CDR3 protein. The sample lists 380,000 or so distinct CDR3 sequences; 30% to 45% were seen once. Their specific antigens are unknown. The sequenced sample was blood. These receptors all stem from a girl aged 5-17 years with multiple sclerosis.

This clonotype was found once. The chain couples TRBV7-6 to TRBJ1-2; D remains unclear. Trimming stripped 4 bases from V and 4 bases from J, with 13 bases between. The CDR3 is 14 residues long. CDR1 is SGHVS and CDR2 is FNYEAQ in the germline V gene. CDR3 in DNA: TGTGCCAGCAGCTCACTACCTGACTTCTATGGCTACACCTTC. Amino acids: CASSSLPDFYGYTF.

The chain carries TRBV2 and TRBJ2-1; D is uncertain. Germline CDR1 reads SNHLY; CDR2 reads FYNNEI. This CDR3 has 13 residues. V was trimmed by 8 bases and J by 5 bases, leaving 13 bases between them. This CDR3 is CASCSPTDNEQFF. CDR3 DNA sequence: TGTGCCAGCTGCTCCCCGACTGACAATGAGCAGTTCTTC.